The 17 T cell receptor beta chains below all came from one sample that was sequenced in a study of CXCR3-negative and CXCR3-positive naive CD8 T cells. The method, 5' RACE with UMI labels, was used to prepare the TRB cDNA libraries. After re-calling the 5' RACE reads, TCRdb lists one entry per CDR3 protein, DNA absent. This sample's table reports 8,800 or so distinct CDR3 sequences. Sequences were obtained from naive CXCR3- CD8+ T cells from blood. Subset specified: CD45RO-CCR7+CD27+CD95- naive CD8+ T cells lacking CXCR3 (TNR3-). All receptors derive from a human donor in good health. Some clones in this sample may be carry-over from other donors' samples.

The CDR3 protein is CSSGQNTEAFF. This sequence joins TRBV29-1 and TRBJ1-1; TCRdb proposes TRBD1, but this gene call is untestable without DNA. Germline lookup yields CDR1 SQVTM and CDR2 ANQGSEA. The length of the CDR3 is 11 residues.

The V call is TRBV29-1, the J call TRBJ2-5. The CDR3 runs 14 residues. The germline V gene has CDR1 SQVTM and CDR2 ANQGSEA. The CDR3: CSVESQLTQETQYF.

This clonotype is labeled medium-sized based on frequency. The chain carries TRBV12-3 or TRBV12-4 and TRBJ2-1. The CDR3 runs 14 residues. The CDR3 region is CASRRLGSYNEQFF.

This clonotype is classed as medium-sized by frequency. The CDR3 here is CASSPTAKNIQYF. The chain employs TRBV12-3 or TRBV12-4 and TRBJ2-4. The CDR3 has 13 residues.

This chain connects TRBV6-1 to TRBJ1-2. Germline loops: CDR1 MNHNS, CDR2 SASEGT. The length of the CDR3 is 15 residues. This chain's CDR3 is CASRGLVVRDYGYTF.

In terms of frequency, this clonotype is medium-sized (0.01 to 0.1%). CDR3 sequence: CASEGTFSYEQYF. The chain uses TRBV7-9 and TRBJ2-7; TCRdb outputs TRBD2, but without DNA this stays unchecked. The CDR3 totals 13 residues. Germline V CDR1 and CDR2: SEHNR, FQNEAQ (reference sequence). Variable domain in full (rest from reference TRBV7-9 and TRBJ2-7): DTGVSQNPRHKITKRGQNVTFRCDPISEHNRLYWYRQTLGQGPEFLTYFQNEAQLEKSRLLSDRFSAERPKGSFSTLEIQRTEQGDSAMYLCASEGTFSYEQYFGPGTRLTVT.

This clonotype registers medium-sized (0.01 to 0.1%) by frequency. This rearrangement joins TRBV7-9 to TRBJ2-2; lacking DNA, the TRBD2 call made by TCRdb goes unchecked. The CDR3 runs to 16 residues. CDR1 and CDR2 (germline): SEHNR, FQNEAQ (reference sequence). The CDR3 loop reads CASTQLAGVNTGELFF.

The chain has TRBV18 and TRBJ1-2; the TRBD1 assignment by TCRdb is unverifiable without DNA. The germline V gene has CDR1 KGHSH and CDR2 LQKENI. CDR3 length equals 15 residues. The CDR3 sequence: CASSPSTGPKLSYTF.

The rearrangement links TRBV6-5 to TRBJ2-1; the D call from TCRdb, TRBD2, cannot be confirmed without DNA. The V gene's germline CDR1 is MNHEY and CDR2 SVGAGI. The CDR3 loop spans 15 amino acids. This CDR3 is CASSYSLAGGGEQFF.

This chain connects TRBV21-1 to TRBJ2-7; without DNA, the TCRdb call of TRBD1 cannot be checked. TRBV21-1 is shown as a pseudogene. The CDR3 length is 14 residues. This CDR3 reads CASSRTGSSYEQYF.

The V and J genes are TRBV5-6 and TRBJ2-1; as DNA is missing, the TRBD1 call by TCRdb cannot be tested. Germline V lookup: CDR1 SGHDT, CDR2 YYEEEE. The CDR3 covers 18 residues. CDR3 residues: CASSPLGGEAGPYNEQFF.

The V gene is TRBV20-1, the J gene TRBJ2-1; checking the TCRdb D call of TRBD2 is not possible without DNA. Germline-derived CDR1 and CDR2 are DFQATT and SNEGSKA (reference sequence). The CDR3 is 18 amino acids. This CDR3 reads CSPVLASATEAAYNEQFF.

Judged by frequency, this clonotype is medium-sized. This sequence joins TRBV6-5 and TRBJ1-1; without DNA, the TCRdb call of TRBD1 cannot be checked. Germline lookup yields CDR1 MNHEY and CDR2 SVGAGI. The CDR3 loop spans 15 amino acids. This CDR3 reads CASSYSQGATTEAFF.

The J gene is TRBJ2-3, the V gene TRBV5-1; the TCRdb D gene call, TRBD2, has no DNA to confirm it. Germline V gives CDR1 SGHRS, CDR2 YFSETQ. This CDR3 is built from 17 residues. CDR3 loop: CASPASSIYPSTDTQYF.

The chain uses TRBV29-1 and TRBJ2-1; no DNA is available, so the TRBD2 call from TCRdb remains unchecked. Germline lookup yields CDR1 SQVTM and CDR2 ANQGSEA. The CDR3 length is 14 residues. This chain's CDR3 is CSVDLWTTSNEQFF.

This clonotype is labeled medium-sized based on frequency. V usage is TRBV27 and J usage is TRBJ2-1; TCRdb names TRBD1, which stays unverified in the absence of DNA. Germline loops: CDR1 MNHEY, CDR2 SMNVEV (reference sequence). The CDR3 loop spans 15 amino acids. CDR3 in amino acids: CASSQGGGPYNEQFF.

The V call is TRBV18, the J call TRBJ2-7. The CDR3 is made up of 16 amino acids. Germline V gives CDR1 KGHSH, CDR2 LQKENI. CDR3 sequence: CASSPRAKDSSYEQYF.